Each of the 4 T cell receptor beta chains below was sequenced from the same sample in a study of persistence of HIV-infected CD4 T cells. The immunoSEQ assay was version 4, run in survey mode. TCRdb keeps only in-frame clones here, not all; method: immunoSEQ multiplex PCR. This table holds around 47,000 clones, just over 90% found once. The antigens these receptors bind are not known. Anti-CD3/anti-CD28 beads served as a nonspecific positive control stimulus. Sorting selected CD4+ T cells upregulating both CD40 ligand and CD69. The sequenced sample was CD4+ T cells sorted from PBMCs after approximately 20-hour stimulation, obtained from a patient who received antiretroviral therapy. These receptors all stem from an adult man with HIV who was CMV-seropositive.

This chain links TRBV6-5 with TRBJ1-6, with 8 bases identical to TRBD1. V shed 4 bases, J shed 5 bases, and the junction held 4 bases outside the gene matches. The CDR3 consists of 15 residues. Germline CDR1 reads MNHEY; CDR2 reads SVGAGI. CDR3 residues: CASSSGQGHNSPLHF. The DNA of the CDR3 is TGTGCCAGCAGTTCCGGACAGGGTCATAATTCACCCCTCCACTTT.

The chain joins TRBV2 to TRBJ2-7; 14 bases fit TRBD2. Trimming took 5 bases from V and 4 from J; bases not matched to a gene: 4. This CDR3 comprises 15 residues. Germline-derived CDR1 and CDR2 are SNHLY and FYNNEI. The DNA of the CDR3 is TGTGCCAGCAGTCTGGGACTAGCGGGGGTATACGAGCAGTACTTC. As protein: CASSLGLAGVYEQYF.

This clone appeared a single time. The rearrangement uses TRBV5-1 and TRBJ2-7, with 10 bases fitting TRBD2. Trimming cost V 0 bases and J 1 base; bases outside gene matches: 7. There are 17 residues in the CDR3. The V gene's germline CDR1 is SGHRS and CDR2 YFSETQ. The CDR3 loop is CASSLGGSGGGSYEQYF. CDR3 sequence (DNA): TGCGCCAGCAGCTTGGGGGGAAGCGGGGGGGGATCCTACGAGCAGTACTTC.

This clone was recorded a few times. V usage is TRBV2 and J usage is TRBJ1-5; D is undetermined. Germline V gives CDR1 SNHLY, CDR2 FYNNEI. The CDR3 is 13 amino acids. Trimming stripped 7 bases from V and 3 bases from J, with 10 bases between. This CDR3 is CASNPGANQPQHF. DNA of the CDR3: TGTGCCAGCAATCCCGGTGCCAATCAGCCCCAGCATTTT.